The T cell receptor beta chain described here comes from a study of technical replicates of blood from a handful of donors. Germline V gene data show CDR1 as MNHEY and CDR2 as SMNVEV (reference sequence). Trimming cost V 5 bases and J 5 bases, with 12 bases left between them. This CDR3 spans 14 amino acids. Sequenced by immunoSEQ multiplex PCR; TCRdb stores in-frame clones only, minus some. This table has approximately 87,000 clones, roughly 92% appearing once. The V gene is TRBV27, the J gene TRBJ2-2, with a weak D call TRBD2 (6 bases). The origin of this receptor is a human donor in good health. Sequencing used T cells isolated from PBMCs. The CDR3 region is CASSVTLATGELFF. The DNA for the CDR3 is TGTGCCAGCAGTGTAACTCTAGCGACCGGGGAGCTGTTTTTT.